This TCR beta chain was profiled in a study of naive and memory T cell subsets. Study-wide findings and caveats: Each distinct alpha or beta sequence counts as one clonotype. Naive and memory repertoire findings lacked a ground truth for validation.

Germline V CDR1 and CDR2: PRHDT, FYEKMQ (reference sequence). The CDR3 extends over 14 amino acids. Trimming stripped 5 bases from V and 3 bases from J, with 12 bases between. Four subsets defined by CD45RA and CD27 were sorted after CD3, CD4, CD8 and live/dead staining. An equimolar mix of two oligonucleotides served as the beta constant-region primer for TRBC1 and TRBC2. In TCRdb, the UMI-ligation and nested PCR reads were re-called with MiXCR into one record per CDR3 protein. The sample comprises around 90,000 distinct CDR3 sequences, about 7% of which are singletons, and around 1.7% rests with the top ten. The table lists this clonotype with a few counts. Its specificity is unknown.

The sequence came from a human donor in good health. The chain has TRBV13 and TRBJ2-3; D may be TRBD2 (5 bases). What was sequenced was central memory CD4+ T cells from blood. DNA of the CDR3: TGTGCCAGCAGCCGACCCGGCGGGACAGATACGCAGTATTTT. It yields the protein CASSRPGGTDTQYF.